This passage covers 10 T cell receptor beta chains from one sample sequenced in a study of T cells after yellow fever vaccination. TCRdb reanalysed the 5' RACE reads using MiXCR and keeps one entry per CDR3 protein. The sample includes 200,000 to 300,000 distinct CDR3 sequences, around 13% of them seen just once. Sequencing used CD4+ T cells sorted from PBMCs, obtained 45 days after the yellow fever booster vaccination. The receptors shown here come from a man in his thirties or forties who received the YFV17D yellow fever vaccine.

The chain has TRBV29-1 and TRBJ1-1, with a possible D match to TRBD1 (5 bases). Per the germline V gene, CDR1 is SQVTM and CDR2 is ANQGSEA. Trimming cost V 4 bases and J 1 base, with 7 bases left between them. The CDR3 has 12 residues. The CDR3 protein is CSVGTQNTEAFF. The DNA for the CDR3 is TGCAGCGTTGGGACACAGAACACTGAAGCTTTCTTT.

This clonotype has more than one count but fewer than ten. The rearrangement links TRBV20-1 to TRBJ2-2; possible D gene TRBD2, 6 bases. CDR3 size: 15 residues. Per germline, CDR1 DFQATT and CDR2 SNEGSKA (reference sequence). With 6 bases removed from V and 8 bases from J, the gap between germline ends came to 22 bases. The CDR3, as DNA: TGCAGTGCGGGAGGTAGCGGACACCCGAATGGGGAGCTGTTTTTT. Translation: CSAGGSGHPNGELFF.

This clonotype was observed at least ten times. J is TRBJ1-6 and V is TRBV2; a possible D gene is TRBD1 (5 bases). Germline values: CDR1 SNHLY, CDR2 FYNNEI. V was clipped by 4 bases and J by 14 bases, with 12 bases between them. This CDR3 is built from 12 residues. The DNA of the CDR3 is TGTGCCAGCAGTGGGGGCCGGGTCACCCTCCACTTT. It yields the protein CASSGGRVTLHF.

This sequence joins TRBV7-2 and TRBJ2-1; 7 bases align to TRBD1. CDR1 is SGHTA, CDR2 FQGNSA, per germline. The CDR3 spans 13 residues. V shed 1 base and J 14 bases; nucleotides not matched to a gene: 8. The DNA of the CDR3 is TGTGCCAGCAGCTTAGTGGGAAATCAGGGGGAGTTCTTC. As protein: CASSLVGNQGEFF.

This clonotype was detected many times. The genes are TRBV25-1 and TRBJ2-7; D possibly uses TRBD1 or TRBD2 (6 bases each). Germline CDR1 and CDR2: MGHDK and SYGVNS. V shed 5 bases and J shed 1 base, with 9 bases lying between them. This CDR3 has 13 amino acids. CDR3 sequence (DNA): TGTGCCAGCAGTCGCGGGACATCCTACGAGCAGTACTTC. Encoded protein: CASSRGTSYEQYF.

The table lists this clonotype with a few counts. The gene calls are TRBV20-1 and TRBJ2-7, with D uncertain. The CDR3 extends over 14 amino acids. Per the germline V gene, CDR1 is DFQATT and CDR2 is SNEGSKA (reference sequence). V was trimmed by 3 bases and J by 5 bases, leaving 17 bases between them. CDR3 sequence (DNA): TGCAGTGCTAGGCCCGGCCGGAGCCCCCACGAGCAGTACTTC. This gives the protein CSARPGRSPHEQYF.

The chain has TRBV12-3 or TRBV12-4 and TRBJ1-1; D gene ambiguous. V shed 3 bases and J shed 4 bases, with 6 bases lying between them. The CDR3 spans 12 residues. For the CDR3, the DNA is TGTGCCAGCAGTTTCCGAGCCACTGAAGCTTTCTTT. Encoded protein: CASSFRATEAFF.

This clonotype occurred a few times. The CDR3: CATSSPGTYEQYF. Written as DNA, the CDR3 is TGTGCCACCAGTTCTCCAGGAACCTACGAGCAGTACTTC. This chain connects TRBV24-1 to TRBJ2-7, with D uncertain. The germline gives CDR1 KGHDR, CDR2 SFDVKD. CDR3 length: 13 residues. The ends were cut back, 6 bases at V and 2 bases at J, with 10 bases in the middle.

V gene TRBV7-9 combines with J gene TRBJ1-2; 7 nucleotides align to TRBD1. CDR1 and CDR2 from the germline V gene are SEHNR and FQNEAQ (reference sequence). V trimming: 5 bases; J trimming: 7 bases; junction bases outside the gene matches: 10. This CDR3 spans 14 amino acids. CDR3 region: CASSDNRGESGYTF. The CDR3 bases are TGTGCCAGCAGCGATAACAGGGGAGAAAGTGGCTACACCTTC.

This clonotype was seen a few times. This sequence joins TRBV28 and TRBJ2-7; 10 bases line up with TRBD2. Trimming took 4 bases from V and 1 from J; bases not matched to a gene: 4. This CDR3 contains 15 residues. Germline CDR1 MDHEN, CDR2 SYDVKM. The CDR3 DNA reads as TGTGCCAGCAGTTCTCTAGCGGGAGCGTCCTACGAGCAGTACTTC. Translating gives CASSSLAGASYEQYF.